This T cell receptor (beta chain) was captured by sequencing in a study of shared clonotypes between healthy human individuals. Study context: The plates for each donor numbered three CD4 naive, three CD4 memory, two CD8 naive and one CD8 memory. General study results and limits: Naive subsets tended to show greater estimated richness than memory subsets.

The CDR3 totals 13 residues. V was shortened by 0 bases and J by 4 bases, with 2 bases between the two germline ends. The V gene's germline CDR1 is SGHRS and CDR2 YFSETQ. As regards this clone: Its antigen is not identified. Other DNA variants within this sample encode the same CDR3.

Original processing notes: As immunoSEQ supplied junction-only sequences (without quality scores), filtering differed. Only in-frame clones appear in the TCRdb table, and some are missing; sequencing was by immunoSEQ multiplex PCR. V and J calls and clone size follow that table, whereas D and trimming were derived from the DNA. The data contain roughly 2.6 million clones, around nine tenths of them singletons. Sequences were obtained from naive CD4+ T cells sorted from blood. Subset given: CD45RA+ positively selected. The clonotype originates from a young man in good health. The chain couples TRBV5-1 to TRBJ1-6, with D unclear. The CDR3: CASSLDYNSPLHF. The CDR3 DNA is TGCGCCAGCAGCTTGGATTATAATTCACCCCTCCACTTT.